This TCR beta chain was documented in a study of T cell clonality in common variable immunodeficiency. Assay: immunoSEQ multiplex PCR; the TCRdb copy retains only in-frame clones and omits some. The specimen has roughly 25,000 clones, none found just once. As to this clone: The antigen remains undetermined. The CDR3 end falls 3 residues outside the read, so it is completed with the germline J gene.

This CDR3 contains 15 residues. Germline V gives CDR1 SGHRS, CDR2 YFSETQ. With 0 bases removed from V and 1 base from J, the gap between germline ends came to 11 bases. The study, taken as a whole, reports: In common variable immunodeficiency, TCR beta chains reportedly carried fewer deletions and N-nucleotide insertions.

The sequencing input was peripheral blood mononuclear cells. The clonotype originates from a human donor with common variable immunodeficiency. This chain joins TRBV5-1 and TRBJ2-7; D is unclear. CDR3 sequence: CASSLDIYRSYEQYF. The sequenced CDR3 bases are TGCGCCAGCAGCTTGGATATATATAGATCCTACGAG.